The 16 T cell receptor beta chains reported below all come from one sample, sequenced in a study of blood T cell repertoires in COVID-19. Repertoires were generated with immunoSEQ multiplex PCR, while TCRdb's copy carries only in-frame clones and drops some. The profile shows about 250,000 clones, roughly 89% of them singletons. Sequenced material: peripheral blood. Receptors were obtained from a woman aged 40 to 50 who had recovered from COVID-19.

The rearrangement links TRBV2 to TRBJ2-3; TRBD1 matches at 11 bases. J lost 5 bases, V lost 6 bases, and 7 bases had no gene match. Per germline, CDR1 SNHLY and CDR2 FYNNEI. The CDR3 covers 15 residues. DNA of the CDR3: TGTGCCAGCAGCCCGGACAGGGGGCGTGGAGATACGCAGTATTTT. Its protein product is CASSPDRGRGDTQYF. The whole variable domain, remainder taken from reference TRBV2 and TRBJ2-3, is EPEVTQTPSHQVTQMGQEVILRCVPISNHLYFYWYRQILGQKVEFLVSFYNNEISEKSEIFDDQFSVERPDGSNFTLKIRSTKLEDSAMYFCASSPDRGRGDTQYFGPGTRLTVL.

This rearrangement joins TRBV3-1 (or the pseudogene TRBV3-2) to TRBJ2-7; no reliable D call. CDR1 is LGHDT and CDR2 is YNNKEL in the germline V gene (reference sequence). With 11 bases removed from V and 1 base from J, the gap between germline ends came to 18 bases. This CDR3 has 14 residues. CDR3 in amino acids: CAPTRGLKSYEQYF. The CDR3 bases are TGTGCCCCGACCAGAGGTTTAAAATCCTACGAGCAGTACTTC.

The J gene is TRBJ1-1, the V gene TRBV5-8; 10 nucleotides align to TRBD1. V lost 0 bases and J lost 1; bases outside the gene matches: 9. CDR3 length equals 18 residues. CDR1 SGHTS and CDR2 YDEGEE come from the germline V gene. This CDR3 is CASSLAVGQGVGNTEAFF. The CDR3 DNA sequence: TGTGCCAGCAGCTTGGCCGTAGGACAGGGGGTTGGGAACACTGAAGCTTTCTTT.

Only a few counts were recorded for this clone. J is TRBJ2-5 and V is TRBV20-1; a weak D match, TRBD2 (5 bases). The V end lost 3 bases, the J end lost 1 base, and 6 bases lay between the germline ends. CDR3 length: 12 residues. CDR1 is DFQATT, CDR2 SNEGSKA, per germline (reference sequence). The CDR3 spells CSASTSQETQYF. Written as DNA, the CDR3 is TGCAGTGCTAGTACTAGCCAAGAGACCCAGTACTTC.

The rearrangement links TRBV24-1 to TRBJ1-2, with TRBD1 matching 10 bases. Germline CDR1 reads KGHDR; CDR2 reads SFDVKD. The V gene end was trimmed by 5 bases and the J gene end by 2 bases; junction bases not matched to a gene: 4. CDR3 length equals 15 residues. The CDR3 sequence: CATSGEDRGNYGYTF. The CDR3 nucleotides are TGTGCCACCAGTGGGGAGGACAGGGGGAACTATGGCTACACCTTC.

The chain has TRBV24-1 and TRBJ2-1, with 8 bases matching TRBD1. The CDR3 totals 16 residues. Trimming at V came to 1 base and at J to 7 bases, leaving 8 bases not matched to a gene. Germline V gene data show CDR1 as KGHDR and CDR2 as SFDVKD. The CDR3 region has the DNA TGTGCCACCAGTGATTTTAGGTCAGGGGGCAGGAATGAGCAGTTCTTC. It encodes CATSDFRSGGRNEQFF.

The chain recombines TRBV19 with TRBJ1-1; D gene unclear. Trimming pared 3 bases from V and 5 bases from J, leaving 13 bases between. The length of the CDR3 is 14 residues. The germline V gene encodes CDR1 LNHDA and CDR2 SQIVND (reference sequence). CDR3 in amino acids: CASSIRGLGTEAFF. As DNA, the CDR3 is TGTGCCAGTAGTATCAGAGGGCTGGGGACTGAAGCTTTCTTT.

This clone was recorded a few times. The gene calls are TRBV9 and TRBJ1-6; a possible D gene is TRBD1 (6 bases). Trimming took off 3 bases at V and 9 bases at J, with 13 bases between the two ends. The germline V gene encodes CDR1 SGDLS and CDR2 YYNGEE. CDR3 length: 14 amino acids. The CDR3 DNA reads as TGTGCCAGCAGCGGGGGAACAGGGTCTTCACCCCTCCACTTT. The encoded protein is CASSGGTGSSPLHF.

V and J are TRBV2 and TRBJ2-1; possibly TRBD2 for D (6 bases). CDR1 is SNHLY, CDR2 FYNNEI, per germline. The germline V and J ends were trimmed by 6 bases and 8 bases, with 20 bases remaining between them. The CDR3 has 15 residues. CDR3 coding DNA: TGTGCCAGCAGGGAACGAAGTGGGGGGAGCGATGAGCAGTTCTTC. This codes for CASRERSGGSDEQFF. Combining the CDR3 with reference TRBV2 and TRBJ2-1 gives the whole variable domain EPEVTQTPSHQVTQMGQEVILRCVPISNHLYFYWYRQILGQKVEFLVSFYNNEISEKSEIFDDQFSVERPDGSNFTLKIRSTKLEDSAMYFCASRERSGGSDEQFFGPGTRLTVL.

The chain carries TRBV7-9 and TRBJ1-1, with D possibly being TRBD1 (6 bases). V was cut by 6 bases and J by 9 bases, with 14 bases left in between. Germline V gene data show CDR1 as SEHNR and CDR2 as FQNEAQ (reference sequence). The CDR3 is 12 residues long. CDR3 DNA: TGTGCCAGCAGTTGGGGACATCCCCAAGCTTTCTTT. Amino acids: CASSWGHPQAFF. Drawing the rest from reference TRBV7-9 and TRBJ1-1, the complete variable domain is DTGVSQNPRHKITKRGQNVTFRCDPISEHNRLYWYRQTLGQGPEFLTYFQNEAQLEKSRLLSDRFSAERPKGSFSTLEIQRTEQGDSAMYLCASSWGHPQAFFGQGTRLTVV.

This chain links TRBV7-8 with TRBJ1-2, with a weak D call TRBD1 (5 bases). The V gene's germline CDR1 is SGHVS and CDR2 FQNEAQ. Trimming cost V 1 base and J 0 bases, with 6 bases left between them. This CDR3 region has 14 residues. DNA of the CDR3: TGTGCCAGCAGCTTAGACAGGACTAACTATGGCTACACCTTC. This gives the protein CASSLDRTNYGYTF.

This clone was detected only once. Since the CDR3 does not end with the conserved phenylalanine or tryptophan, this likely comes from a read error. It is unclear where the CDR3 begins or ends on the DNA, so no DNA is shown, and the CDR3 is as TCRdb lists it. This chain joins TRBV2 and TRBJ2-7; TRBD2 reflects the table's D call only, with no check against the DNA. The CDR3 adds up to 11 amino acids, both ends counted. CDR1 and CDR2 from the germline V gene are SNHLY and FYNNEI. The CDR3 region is CASGTSGPLQI.

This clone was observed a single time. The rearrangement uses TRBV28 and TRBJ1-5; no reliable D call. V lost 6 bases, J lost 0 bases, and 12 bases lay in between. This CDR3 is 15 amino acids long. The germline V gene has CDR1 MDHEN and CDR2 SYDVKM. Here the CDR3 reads CASRNGFSSNQPQHF. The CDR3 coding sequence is TGTGCCAGCAGAAACGGGTTTTCTAGCAATCAGCCCCAGCATTTT.

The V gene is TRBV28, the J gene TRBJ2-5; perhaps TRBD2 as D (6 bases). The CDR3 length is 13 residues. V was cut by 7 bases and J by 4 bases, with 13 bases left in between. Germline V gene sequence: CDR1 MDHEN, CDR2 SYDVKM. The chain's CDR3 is CASKDGGRETQYF. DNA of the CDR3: TGTGCCAGCAAGGACGGGGGACGAGAGACCCAGTACTTC.

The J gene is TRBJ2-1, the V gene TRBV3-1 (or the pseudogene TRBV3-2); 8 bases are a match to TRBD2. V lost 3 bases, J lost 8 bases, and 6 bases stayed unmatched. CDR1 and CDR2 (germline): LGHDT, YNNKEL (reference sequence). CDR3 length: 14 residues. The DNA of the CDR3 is TGTGCCAGCAGCCAGGCGGGGGGTAGGTATGAGCAGTTCTTC. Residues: CASSQAGGRYEQFF.

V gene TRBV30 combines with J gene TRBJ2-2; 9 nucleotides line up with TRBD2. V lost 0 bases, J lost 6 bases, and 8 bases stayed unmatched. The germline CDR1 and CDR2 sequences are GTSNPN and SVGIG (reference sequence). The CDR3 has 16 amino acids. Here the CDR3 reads CAWSVVSGSLSGELFF. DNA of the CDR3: TGTGCCTGGAGTGTTGTTAGCGGGAGTTTGTCCGGGGAGCTGTTTTTT.